Given below is one T cell receptor beta chain in context. Its antigen is not known. Per sample, 100,000 or so TCR templates underwent assay. Sequenced by immunoSEQ multiplex PCR; TCRdb stores in-frame clones only, minus some. The sample records 100,000 or so clones, around 92% being singletons. There are 17 residues in the CDR3. V shed 0 bases and J shed 3 bases, with 15 bases lying between them. Germline loops: CDR1 SNHLY, CDR2 FYNNEI. This sample is drawn from a study of siplizumab effects on memory and regulatory T cells. Overall study results and limits: Proliferating CD4+ or CD8+ clones, roughly 75-95% of them, lacked an assignable naive or memory phenotype.

The receptor was derived from a human donor in good health. Some clones in this sample may be carry-over from other donors' samples. Sequenced material: CD4+ T cells sorted from blood. The chain has TRBV2 and TRBJ2-1; the D gene is possibly TRBD2 (6 bases). Written as DNA, the CDR3 is TGTGCCAGCAGTGAAGCGGGGACTCGCGACCTCTACAATGAGCAGTTCTTC. It codes for CASSEAGTRDLYNEQFF. Combining the CDR3 with reference TRBV2 and TRBJ2-1 gives the whole variable domain EPEVTQTPSHQVTQMGQEVILRCVPISNHLYFYWYRQILGQKVEFLVSFYNNEISEKSEIFDDQFSVERPDGSNFTLKIRSTKLEDSAMYFCASSEAGTRDLYNEQFFGPGTRLTVL.